The rows below give T cell receptor beta chains drawn from one sample of a study of blood T cell repertoires in COVID-19. Using immunoSEQ multiplex PCR, the repertoire was profiled, and TCRdb retains in-frame clones only, with some absent. The sample shows approximately 300,000 clones, 87% of them seen only once. The sample consisted of peripheral blood. The receptor set was obtained from a man aged 50 to 59 with active or convalescent COVID-19. CDR3s include the opening cysteine and the closing phenylalanine or tryptophan. A D gene is named only where the DNA matches it firmly. Clone size is shown for a subset of rows, as once, few, many or a class of expanded clone.

d_call,clone_size,j_call,v_call,cdr3_nt,cdr3_aa
TRBD2,-,TRBJ2-1,TRBV15,TGTGCCACCAGAAGAGGACTAGCGGGGAAAGAGCAGTTCTTC,CATRRGLAGKEQFF
TRBD2,-,TRBJ2-1,TRBV20-1,TGCAGTGCTAGTGATAGCGGGAGACGAAATGAGCAGTTCTTC,CSASDSGRRNEQFF
-,-,TRBJ2-5,TRBV20-1,TGCAGTGCTCGTGGGGCTTACCAAGAGACCCAGTACTTC,CSARGAYQETQYF
TRBD2,-,TRBJ2-5,TRBV5-1,TGCGCCAGCAGCTTGGCGAGCGGGAGTGGGGAGACCCAGTACTTC,CASSLASGSGETQYF
TRBD1,-,TRBJ2-7,TRBV11-3,TGTGCCAGCAGCTTAACACAGGGGGCGGACGAGCAGTACTTC,CASSLTQGADEQYF
TRBD1,-,TRBJ1-2,TRBV7-3,TGTGCCAGCAGCTCAGACGCGGGACAGTCTTATGGCTACACCTTC,CASSSDAGQSYGYTF
TRBD2,-,TRBJ2-7,TRBV30,TGTGCCTATGAACTAGCGGGGGGATCCTACGAGCAGTACTTC,CAYELAGGSYEQYF
-,-,TRBJ1-1,TRBV10-3,TGTGCCATCACCCCGGGTCGGTCGAACACTGAAGCTTTCTTT,CAITPGRSNTEAFF
-,-,TRBJ1-4,TRBV3-1/TRBV3-2,TGTGCCAGCAGCCCTCTGGCCGTTAATGAAAAACTGTTTTTT,CASSPLAVNEKLFF
-,-,TRBJ1-2,TRBV28,TGTGCCAGCAGTTTATCTACTGGTAATGGCTACACCTTC,CASSLSTGNGYTF
-,medium-sized,TRBJ2-2,TRBV27,TGTGCCAGCAGTTCGGTAGGAGGTAGCCCCGGGGAGCTGTTTTTT,CASSSVGGSPGELFF
TRBD1,-,TRBJ2-5,TRBV12-3/TRBV12-4,TGTGCCAGCAGGAGGACAGGGCAGGAGACCCAGTACTTC,CASRRTGQETQYF
-,-,TRBJ1-4,TRBV24-1,TGTGCCACCAGTGACGAATGGACAGAGGGGGTGGAAAAACTGTTTTTT,CATSDEWTEGVEKLFF
TRBD1,once,TRBJ1-2,TRBV4-2,TGTGCCAGCAGCCTGGGACAGTTCTATGGCTACACCTTC,CASSLGQFYGYTF
-,many,TRBJ2-7,TRBV15,TGTGCCACCAGCAGAGGGGCGGGGGCGCGATACTACGAGCAGTACTTC,CATSRGAGARYYEQYF
-,-,TRBJ1-6,TRBV3-1/TRBV3-2,TGTGCCAGCAGCCAATTCGTTGGACATTCCTCCTATAATTCACCCCTCCACTTT,CASSQFVGHSSYNSPLHF
TRBD1,few,TRBJ2-7,TRBV27,TGTGCCAGCAGTCTCAAGACAGGGGGCTCCTACGAGCAGTACTTC,CASSLKTGGSYEQYF